This T cell receptor beta chain was found in a study of T cells in women clearing cervical HPV infection. Study information: Controls gave blood once infection was undetectable; cases at lesion identification. Case blood was drawn a median approximately 160 days after lesion detection.

V gave up 3 bases and J gave up 4 bases, with 12 bases separating them. The CDR3 consists of 14 residues. Germline V gene lookup returns CDR1 SEHNR and CDR2 FQNEAQ (reference sequence). All participants had a single incident cervical HPV16 infection, and prevalent HPV16 infections were excluded. The table came from immunoSEQ multiplex PCR; TCRdb's copy has only in-frame clones and leaves some out. Here the sample table reports under 30,000 clones. Comment on this clone: The missing CDR3 end, 3 residues past where the read stops, is filled in from the germline J gene.

The chain joins TRBV7-9 to TRBJ1-1; a possible D gene is TRBD1 (6 bases). This TCR derives from a woman aged 18 to 69 with a cervical HPV16 infection that either progressed to CIN3+ or cleared (not recorded which). Sequenced sample: blood buffy coat. CDR3 DNA, as far as it was read: TGTGCCAGCAGCTTTTACAGGGATGCCACTGAA. Translating it yields CASSFYRDATE. The full CDR3 protein reads CASSFYRDATEAFF.